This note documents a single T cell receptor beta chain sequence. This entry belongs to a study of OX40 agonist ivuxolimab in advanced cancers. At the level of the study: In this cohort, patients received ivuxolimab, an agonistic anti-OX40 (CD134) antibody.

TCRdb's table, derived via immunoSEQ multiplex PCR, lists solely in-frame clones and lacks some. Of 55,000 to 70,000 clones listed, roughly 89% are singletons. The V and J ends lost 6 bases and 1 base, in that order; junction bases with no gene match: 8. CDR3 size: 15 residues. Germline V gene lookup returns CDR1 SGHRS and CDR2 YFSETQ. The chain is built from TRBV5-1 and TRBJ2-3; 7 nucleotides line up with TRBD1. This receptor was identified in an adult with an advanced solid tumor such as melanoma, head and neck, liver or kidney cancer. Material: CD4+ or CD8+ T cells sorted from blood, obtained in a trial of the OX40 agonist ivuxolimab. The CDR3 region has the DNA TGCGCCAGCACCTCGGCCGGGACAGGCACAGATACGCAGTATTTT. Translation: CASTSAGTGTDTQYF.